A selection of T cell receptor beta chains follows, all from one sample in a study of memory CD4+ T cells and cytomegalovirus serostatus. The assay was immunoSEQ multiplex PCR, and TCRdb's table has in-frame clones only and misses some. The data show roughly 53,000 clones, around 78% seen once. The sample comprised memory CD4+ T cells from blood. These receptors were collected from an adult in good health and CMV-seronegative. The CDR3 runs from the conserved cysteine through the conserved F or W. D genes are given only for firm matches. Clone size appears in some rows only: once, few, many, or a class for an expanded clone.

J	V	D	size	CDR3	DNA
TRBJ1-2	TRBV6-4	TRBD1	.	CASSDLGQGMGGYTF	TGTGCCAGCAGTGACTTGGGACAGGGAATGGGAGGCTACACCTTC
TRBJ1-1	TRBV28	TRBD1	.	CASSWGDRNTEAFF	TGTGCCAGCAGTTGGGGGGACAGGAACACTGAAGCTTTCTTT
TRBJ2-7	TRBV19	TRBD2	.	CASSIFGGRSGYEQYF	TGTGCCAGTAGTATCTTCGGGGGGAGATCGGGGTACGAGCAGTACTTC
TRBJ2-1	TRBV11-2	.	few	CASSFVGRVNEQFF	TGTGCCAGCAGCTTCGTGGGCCGGGTCAATGAGCAGTTCTTC
TRBJ2-1	TRBV5-1	.	.	CASSLATHNEQFF	TGCGCCAGCAGCTTGGCTACCCACAATGAGCAGTTCTTC
TRBJ2-5	TRBV25-1	TRBD1	.	CASSEYPYGQGQETQYF	TGTGCCAGCAGTGAATATCCTTACGGACAGGGCCAAGAGACCCAGTACTTC
TRBJ1-1	TRBV7-3	.	.	CASSLSSNTEAFF	TGTGCCAGCAGCTTAAGCTCTAACACTGAAGCTTTCTTT
TRBJ2-5	TRBV25-1	.	.	CASSSNPMETQYF	TGTGCCAGCAGTTCTAACCCTATGGAGACCCAGTACTTC
TRBJ1-1	TRBV6-5	.	few	CASSLPQGTEAFF	TGTGCCAGCAGTTTACCACAGGGCACTGAAGCTTTCTTT
TRBJ1-4	TRBV4-1	.	.	CASSQVSGQTSNKKLFF	TGCGCCAGCAGCCAAGTGTCAGGCCAAACGTCTAATAAAAAACTGTTTTTT
TRBJ1-3	TRBV7-9	.	once	CASSMDIRSGNTIYF	TGTGCCAGCAGTATGGACATCCGCTCTGGAAACACCATATATTTT
TRBJ2-2	TRBV4-3	.	.	CASSQEPGIAGELFF	TGCGCCAGCAGCCAAGAACCCGGAATTGCCGGGGAGCTGTTTTTT
TRBJ1-1	TRBV6-1	.	many	CASSRKQETEAFF	TGTGCCAGCAGTAGAAAACAGGAAACTGAAGCTTTCTTT
TRBJ2-1	TRBV29-1	TRBD2	.	CSVRDSGALDEQFF	TGCAGCGTTAGGGATAGCGGGGCTCTCGATGAGCAGTTCTTC
TRBJ1-1	TRBV28	TRBD1	.	CASPVPGQGATEAFF	TGTGCCAGCCCTGTCCCGGGACAGGGGGCCACTGAAGCTTTCTTT
TRBJ1-2	TRBV6-6	.	.	CASSPLRTNYGYTF	TGTGCCAGCAGTCCCCTACGAACCAACTATGGCTACACCTTC
TRBJ2-5	TRBV7-8	TRBD1	.	CASSWRDRTYQETQYF	TGTGCCAGCAGCTGGAGGGACAGGACGTACCAAGAGACCCAGTACTTC
TRBJ1-4	TRBV18	.	.	CASSPHKGSSEKLFF	TGTGCCAGCTCACCCCATAAGGGGAGTTCTGAAAAACTGTTTTTT
TRBJ2-3	TRBV7-2	TRBD2	.	CASSLARRGSSTDTQYF	TGTGCCAGCAGCTTAGCGCGGCGGGGGTCTAGCACAGATACGCAGTATTTT
TRBJ1-1	TRBV18	.	.	CASSLTGRAEAFF	TGTGCCAGCTCACTTACGGGACGGGCTGAAGCTTTCTTT
TRBJ1-1	TRBV5-1	.	.	CASSLVTGLSTEAFF	TGCGCCAGCAGCTTGGTTACAGGTTTATCCACTGAAGCTTTCTTT
TRBJ2-7	TRBV7-9	TRBD1	.	CASSNPGQAYEQYF	TGTGCCAGCAGCAACCCGGGACAGGCCTACGAGCAGTACTTC
TRBJ2-7	TRBV5-1	TRBD2	.	CASSPASSGPYEQYF	TGCGCCAGCAGCCCCGCTTCTAGCGGTCCCTACGAGCAGTACTTC
TRBJ1-1	TRBV7-2	TRBD1	.	CASSLRRGQMNTEAFF	TGTGCCAGCAGCTTAAGGAGGGGACAGATGAACACTGAAGCTTTCTTT
TRBJ2-1	TRBV5-4	TRBD2	.	CASSLEPGLAGGIYNEQFF	TGTGCCAGCAGCTTGGAGCCGGGACTAGCGGGGGGCATTTACAATGAGCAGTTCTTC
TRBJ1-2	TRBV28	.	few	CASSSPTRVYGYTF	TGTGCCAGCAGTTCCCCGACTCGAGTCTATGGCTACACCTTC
TRBJ1-5	TRBV28	TRBD1	.	CASSLKQGLQPQHF	TGTGCCAGCAGTTTAAAACAGGGGCTTCAGCCCCAGCATTTT
TRBJ1-4	TRBV28	.	.	CASRDGGNEKLFF	TGTGCCAGCAGAGACGGGGGGAATGAAAAACTGTTTTTT
TRBJ2-4	TRBV4-2	TRBD1	.	CASSQGGQASLGIQYF	TGTGCCAGCAGCCAAGGGGGACAGGCTTCATTGGGCATTCAGTACTTC
TRBJ2-7	TRBV7-8	.	once	CASSYRRERSYEQYF	TGTGCCAGCAGCTACCGGCGCGAGCGCTCCTACGAGCAGTACTTC
TRBJ2-7	TRBV29-1	.	.	CSVVDQGIGGKYF	TGCAGCGTTGTGGACCAGGGGATCGGGGGGAAGTACTTC
TRBJ2-4	TRBV7-2	.	.	CASSFPGGVAKNIQYF	TGTGCCAGCAGCTTCCCCGGAGGAGTAGCCAAAAACATTCAGTACTTC
TRBJ2-7	TRBV27	TRBD1	.	CASSYRDSSYEQYF	TGTGCCAGCAGTTACCGGGACAGCTCCTACGAGCAGTACTTC
TRBJ1-2	TRBV10-3	TRBD1	.	CAISVDRGYGYTF	TGTGCCATCAGTGTAGACAGGGGCTATGGCTACACCTTC
TRBJ1-4	TRBV9	.	.	CASSVGGLSSEKLFF	TGTGCCAGCAGCGTAGGGGGTCTATCCTCGGAAAAACTGTTTTTT
TRBJ1-2	TRBV5-6	.	.	CASSFDIRETGDGYTF	TGTGCCAGCAGCTTCGATATCAGGGAAACAGGCGATGGCTACACCTTC
TRBJ2-7	TRBV2	TRBD1	.	CASTRDRGRSEQYF	TGTGCCAGCACAAGGGACAGGGGGCGTAGCGAGCAGTACTTC
TRBJ2-4	TRBV19	TRBD2	.	CASSIRGGLGKNIQYF	TGTGCCAGTAGCATCCGGGGGGGCCTAGGCAAAAACATTCAGTACTTC
TRBJ2-5	TRBV28	.	.	CASSLYRDPQETQYF	TGTGCCAGCAGCCTATACCGGGACCCCCAAGAGACCCAGTACTTC
TRBJ2-5	TRBV5-1	.	.	CASSLEGNRGQTQYF	TGCGCCAGCAGCTTGGAAGGAAATCGAGGGCAGACCCAGTACTTC
TRBJ1-3	TRBV5-1	.	.	CASSLGGASSGNTIYF	TGCGCCAGCAGCTTGGGGGGGGCGAGCTCTGGAAACACCATATATTTT
TRBJ1-1	TRBV19	.	.	CASSGDREAFF	TGTGCCAGTAGTGGCGACAGGGAAGCTTTCTTT
TRBJ2-7	TRBV6-1	TRBD1	.	CASSPTTGDPYEQYF	TGTGCCAGCAGTCCCACCACAGGGGACCCCTACGAGCAGTACTTC
TRBJ1-5	TRBV5-1	.	.	CASSLDFSNQPQHF	TGCGCCAGCAGCTTGGATTTTAGCAATCAGCCCCAGCATTTT
TRBJ2-3	TRBV19	TRBD2	.	CASRRTPSGSPQDTQYF	TGTGCCAGTAGACGGACCCCTAGCGGGAGCCCCCAAGATACGCAGTATTTT
TRBJ2-5	TRBV10-3	TRBD1	.	CAIRAGTGSIQETQYF	TGTGCCATCAGAGCGGGGACAGGGTCAATCCAAGAGACCCAGTACTTC
TRBJ2-1	TRBV9	.	.	CASSSGASYNEQFF	TGTGCCAGCAGCTCCGGGGCTTCCTACAATGAGCAGTTCTTC
TRBJ2-5	TRBV11-2	.	.	CASSGQLQETQYF	TGTGCCAGCAGCGGACAGCTCCAAGAGACCCAGTACTTC
TRBJ2-3	TRBV4-3	TRBD1	.	CASSQRGQGTDTQYF	TGCGCCAGCAGCCAAAGGGGGCAGGGCACAGATACGCAGTATTTT
TRBJ2-7	TRBV18	.	.	CASSPRAGSYEQYF	TGTGCCAGCTCACCACGGGCAGGATCCTACGAGCAGTACTTC
TRBJ2-3	TRBV6-1	TRBD2	.	CASRISGSPDTQYF	TGTGCCAGCAGGATTAGCGGGAGCCCAGATACGCAGTATTTT
TRBJ1-4	TRBV27	TRBD1	few	CATGQLGQAALGGKLFF	TGTGCCACCGGACAACTGGGACAGGCTGCCCTAGGGGGAAAACTGTTTTTT
TRBJ2-7	TRBV6-1	.	few	CASSEVGYEQYF	TGTGCCAGCAGTGAAGTGGGTTACGAGCAGTACTTC
TRBJ1-2	TRBV30	.	.	CAWQKAMGNYGYTF	TGTGCCTGGCAGAAGGCAATGGGTAACTATGGCTACACCTTC